The 11 T cell receptor beta chains reported below all come from one sample, sequenced in a study of T-cell memory formation after mild COVID-19. Via MiXCR, TCRdb re-called the 5' RACE reads, giving one row per CDR3 protein. Of 100,000 or so distinct CDR3 sequences in the sample, approximately 12% were seen once. Material for sequencing was PBMCs or a T cell subset sorted from them (not recorded which). The receptors were sampled from a man younger than 35 who had mild COVID-19 (a few samples of this study predate the infection). Cell type and time point are not known.

V and J are TRBV6-2 or TRBV6-3 and TRBJ1-6, with 7 bases aligning to TRBD1. V trimming: 2 bases; J trimming: 10 bases; junction bases outside the gene matches: 5. Germline V lookup: CDR1 MNHEY, CDR2 SVGEGT. The length of the CDR3 is 14 residues. The CDR3: CASSYTGTDSPLHF. DNA of the CDR3: TGTGCCAGCAGTTACACCGGGACAGACTCACCCCTCCACTTT.

This clonotype turned up a few times. The chain has TRBV12-3 or TRBV12-4 and TRBJ1-2; D is uncertain. The CDR3 sequence is 14 residues long. V gave up 6 bases and J gave up 5 bases, with 16 bases separating them. In nucleotides, the CDR3 is TGTGCCAGCAGCCTTAATCACGTGTTTTATGGCTACACCTTC. Protein product: CASSLNHVFYGYTF.

This chain uses TRBV4-2 with TRBJ1-2, with D unclear. Germline lookup yields CDR1 LGHNA and CDR2 YNFKEQ. The CDR3 has 17 residues. V shed 8 bases and J shed 6 bases, with 28 bases lying between them. The CDR3 sequence is CASPHIASSLLYDGYTF. The CDR3 DNA sequence: TGTGCCAGCCCCCACATAGCGTCGAGTTTACTTTATGATGGCTACACCTTC.

In this sample, this clonotype turned up a few times. The V gene is TRBV20-1, the J gene TRBJ2-2; D unclear. The CDR3 is 12 residues long. The germline V gene encodes CDR1 DFQATT and CDR2 SNEGSKA (reference sequence). V was trimmed by 5 bases and J by 6 bases, leaving 10 bases between them. CDR3 protein: CSAPRVAGELFF. As DNA, the CDR3 is TGCAGTGCTCCCCGTGTCGCCGGGGAGCTGTTTTTT.

This clonotype was picked up a small number of times. The CDR3 here is CASSQVEGSNQPQHF. The CDR3 bases are TGCGCCAGCAGCCAAGTGGAAGGAAGCAATCAGCCCCAGCATTTT. The chain is built from TRBV4-3 and TRBJ1-5; D gene unclear. The CDR3 consists of 15 residues. CDR1 is LGHNA, CDR2 YSLEER, per germline. Trimming pared 1 base from V and 1 base from J, leaving 8 bases between.

This clonotype was observed a handful of times. This chain uses TRBV5-1 with TRBJ1-1; D is perhaps TRBD1 (5 bases). The V end was cut by 6 bases, the J end by 1 base, with 13 bases between. The CDR3 covers 14 residues. CDR1 SGHRS and CDR2 YFSETQ come from the germline V gene. CDR3 amino acids: CASTRVGGNTEAFF. The CDR3 nucleotides read TGCGCCAGCACAAGGGTGGGGGGGAACACTGAAGCTTTCTTT. Full variable domain (remainder filled in from reference TRBV5-1 and TRBJ1-1): KAGVTQTPRYLIKTRGQQVTLSCSPISGHRSVSWYQQTPGQGLQFLFEYFSETQRNKGNFPGRFSGRQFSNSRSEMNVSTLELGDSALYLCASTRVGGNTEAFFGQGTRLTVV.

The chain couples TRBV6-2 or TRBV6-3 to TRBJ2-1, with TRBD2 matching over 12 bases. The CDR3 has 16 amino acids. Germline V gene lookup returns CDR1 MNHEY and CDR2 SVGEGT. V was pared by 2 bases and J by 3 bases, with 2 bases of the junction left unmatched. The CDR3 DNA reads as TGTGCCAGCAGTTACACGACTAGCGGGGGCTACAATGAGCAGTTCTTC. It translates to CASSYTTSGGYNEQFF.

The sample holds a few counts of this clonotype. The V and J genes are TRBV5-1 and TRBJ1-1; the D is unclear. The CDR3 runs to 11 residues. The germline gives CDR1 SGHRS, CDR2 YFSETQ. The germline V and J ends were trimmed by 5 bases and 1 base, with 3 bases remaining between them. The CDR3 reads CASRENTEAFF. As DNA, the CDR3 is TGCGCCAGCAGGGAGAACACTGAAGCTTTCTTT.

V usage is TRBV5-5 and J usage is TRBJ1-5; D may be TRBD1 (5 bases). Trimming cost V 3 bases and J 6 bases, with 19 bases left between them. The CDR3 consists of 16 residues. Germline V gene sequence: CDR1 SGHKS, CDR2 YYEKEE (reference sequence). The CDR3 nucleotides are TGTGCCAGCAGCTCGAACTCTGTCGGGAGGGGTCAGCCCCAGCATTTT. This gives the protein CASSSNSVGRGQPQHF.

This clonotype was detected a few times. The V gene is TRBV2, the J gene TRBJ2-2; D is perhaps TRBD1 (5 bases). V lost 5 bases and J 5 bases, leaving 12 bases between the germline ends. Germline loops: CDR1 SNHLY, CDR2 FYNNEI. There are 14 residues in the CDR3. The CDR3 DNA follows: TGTGCCAGCAGTAACGCCGGACAAACCGGGGAGCTGTTTTTT. Translated, it gives CASSNAGQTGELFF. Supplemented by reference TRBV2 and TRBJ2-2, the full variable domain reads EPEVTQTPSHQVTQMGQEVILRCVPISNHLYFYWYRQILGQKVEFLVSFYNNEISEKSEIFDDQFSVERPDGSNFTLKIRSTKLEDSAMYFCASSNAGQTGELFFGEGSRLTVL.

This clonotype has more than one count but fewer than ten. V is TRBV7-9 and J is TRBJ1-1, with D perhaps matching TRBD1 (5 bases). V dropped 6 bases and J dropped 5 bases, with 22 bases sitting between them. From germline, CDR1 is SEHNR and CDR2 FQNEAQ (reference sequence). The CDR3 is 16 amino acids. CDR3 protein: CASRRESSGIRTEAFF. CDR3 nucleotides: TGTGCCAGCAGAAGAGAGTCTTCAGGGATTCGAACTGAAGCTTTCTTT.